These 9 T cell receptor beta chains were all obtained from the same sample, sequenced in a study of CD8 T cells in ankylosing spondylitis. TCRdb used MiXCR to reprocess the 5' RACE reads, holding one entry per CDR3 protein. Found here are hundreds of thousands of distinct CDR3 sequences, under 25% of them singletons; the top ten hold under 4%. What was sequenced was blood, either unsorted or a sorted T cell fraction (not recorded which). These receptors originate from a female donor with ankylosing spondylitis or in good health (not recorded which).

This clonotype has only a few counts. The V gene is TRBV18, the J gene TRBJ2-7; 7 bases are shared with TRBD2. Germline V CDR1 and CDR2: KGHSH, LQKENI. The CDR3 sequence is 15 residues long. V lost 1 base and J lost 2; bases outside the gene matches: 5. The CDR3 spells CASSPRDYSTYEQYF. The DNA of the CDR3 is TGTGCCAGCTCACCACGGGACTACTCCACCTACGAGCAGTACTTC.

This clonotype was counted only a few times. As DNA, the CDR3 is TGCGCCAGCAGCCATCCTGGGACTAGAACCCAGTACTTC. Its protein product is CASSHPGTRTQYF. This rearrangement joins TRBV4-1 to TRBJ2-5; 8 positions match TRBD2. The CDR3 is 13 amino acids. Trimming took 3 bases from V and 8 from J; bases not matched to a gene: 5. Germline values: CDR1 MGHRA, CDR2 YSYEKL.

Remarks on this clonotype: An end of the junction does not agree with germline; a read error may underlie this. The J gene is TRBJ1-6, the V gene TRBV20-1, with D perhaps matching TRBD1 (5 bases). CDR1 is DFQATT, CDR2 SNEGSKA, per germline (reference sequence). The CDR3 sequence is 14 residues long. The CDR3 reads CSARAGEYNSPLHF. The CDR3 nucleotides are TGCAGTGCTAGAGCGGGGGAGTATAATTCACCCCTCCATTTT.

This chain links TRBV6-4 with TRBJ1-1; 9 bases align to TRBD1. The J segment lost 9 bases and the V segment lost 6 bases, leaving 11 bases of the junction unmatched. The CDR3 is 14 residues long. CDR1 MRHNA and CDR2 SNTAGT come from the germline V gene. The CDR3 loop reads CASSHTPGQGQAFF. The CDR3 DNA is TGTGCCAGCAGCCACACACCGGGACAGGGACAAGCTTTCTTT.

The rearrangement joins TRBV7-3 to TRBJ1-6; the D is unclear. V lost 5 bases, J lost 4 bases, and 12 bases lay in between. Germline V gene data show CDR1 as SGHTA and CDR2 as FQGTGA. CDR3 size: 15 residues. CDR3 amino acids: CASSPAAGYNSPLHF. The CDR3 coding sequence is TGTGCCAGCAGCCCCGCCGCAGGTTATAATTCACCCCTCCACTTT.

This clonotype showed up many times. V is TRBV5-1 and J is TRBJ1-5; D is unresolved. V lost 0 bases and J 10 bases, leaving 8 bases between the germline ends. CDR3 length: 12 amino acids. Germline-derived CDR1 and CDR2 are SGHRS and YFSETQ. The CDR3 sequence: CASSLASGPQHF. CDR3 DNA sequence: TGCGCCAGCAGCTTGGCGTCTGGTCCCCAGCATTTT.

The chain employs TRBV18 and TRBJ2-2; D assignment may be TRBD1 or TRBD2 (5 bases each). Germline V gene sequence: CDR1 KGHSH, CDR2 LQKENI. This CDR3 is 16 amino acids long. The V end lost 1 base, the J end lost 3 bases, and 12 bases lay between the germline ends. The CDR3 region is CASSPRGSWDTGELFF. The CDR3 DNA is TGTGCCAGCTCACCACGGGGGAGCTGGGACACCGGGGAGCTGTTTTTT. The full variable domain, its missing parts supplied by reference TRBV18 and TRBJ2-2, is NAGVMQNPRHLVRRRGQEARLRCSPMKGHSHVYWYRQLPEEGLKFMVYLQKENIIDESGMPKERFSAEFPKEGPSILRIQQVVRGDSAAYFCASSPRGSWDTGELFFGEGSRLTVL.

The rearrangement links TRBV20-1 to TRBJ2-1; either TRBD1 or TRBD2 may supply D (5 bases each). The germline gives CDR1 DFQATT, CDR2 SNEGSKA (reference sequence). CDR3 length: 13 amino acids. The CDR3 region has the DNA TGCAGCCCCGGGACCCGTTCTTTGAATGAGCAGTTCTTC. Translation gives CSPGTRSLNEQFF.

The rearrangement joins TRBV29-1 to TRBJ2-5; the D gene is possibly TRBD1 (6 bases). The CDR3 length is 14 residues. The V gene lost 1 base and the J gene lost 4 bases, with 13 bases spanning the gap. Germline CDR1 SQVTM, CDR2 ANQGSEA. The CDR3 bases are TGCAGCGTTGAAGTGACAGGTGGGGGAGAGACCCAGTACTTC. Its protein is CSVEVTGGGETQYF.